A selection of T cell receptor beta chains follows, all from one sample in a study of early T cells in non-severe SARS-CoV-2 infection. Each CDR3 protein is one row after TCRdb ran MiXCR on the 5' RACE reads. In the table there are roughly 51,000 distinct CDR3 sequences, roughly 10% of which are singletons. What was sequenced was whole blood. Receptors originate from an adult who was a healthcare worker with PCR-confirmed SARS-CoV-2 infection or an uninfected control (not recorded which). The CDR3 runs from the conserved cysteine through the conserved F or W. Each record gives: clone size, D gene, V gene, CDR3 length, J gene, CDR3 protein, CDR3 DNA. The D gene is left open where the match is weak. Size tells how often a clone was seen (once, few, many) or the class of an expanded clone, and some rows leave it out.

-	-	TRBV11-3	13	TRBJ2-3	CASSLESTDTQYF	TGTGCCAGCAGCTTAGAGAGTACCGATACGCAGTATTTT
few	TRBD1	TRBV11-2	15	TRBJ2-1	CASSDRSTGGNEQFF	TGTGCCAGCAGCGACAGAAGTACAGGGGGTAATGAGCAGTTCTTC
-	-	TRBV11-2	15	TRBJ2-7	CASSLGAGISYEQYF	TGTGCCAGCAGCTTAGGGGCAGGGATCTCCTACGAGCAGTACTTC
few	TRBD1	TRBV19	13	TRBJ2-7	CASMTAGGREQYF	TGTGCCAGTATGACAGCAGGGGGCCGCGAGCAGTACTTC
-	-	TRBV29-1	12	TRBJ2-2	CSARLNTGELFF	TGCAGCGCCCGACTGAACACCGGGGAGCTGTTTTTT
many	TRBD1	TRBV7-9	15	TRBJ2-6	CASSPGTAGANVLTF	TGTGCCAGCAGCCCTGGGACAGCTGGGGCCAACGTCCTGACTTTC
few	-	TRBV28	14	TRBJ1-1	CASSLLGYGAEAFF	TGTGCCAGCAGTTTATTGGGATATGGGGCTGAAGCTTTCTTT
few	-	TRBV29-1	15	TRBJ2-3	CSVEESSRDSDTQYF	TGCAGCGTTGAAGAGTCCTCCCGGGATTCAGATACGCAGTATTTT
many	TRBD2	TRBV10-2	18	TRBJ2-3	CASSEGGLVGPGPDTQYF	TGCGCCAGCAGTGAAGGGGGACTAGTGGGGCCCGGCCCAGATACGCAGTATTTT
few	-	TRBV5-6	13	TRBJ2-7	CASRKPGVNEQYF	TGTGCCAGCCGCAAGCCGGGCGTCAACGAGCAGTACTTC
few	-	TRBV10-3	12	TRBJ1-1	CAITGVGTEAFF	TGTGCCATCACAGGGGTGGGCACTGAAGCTTTCTTT
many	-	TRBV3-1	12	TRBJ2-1	CASRGFYNEQFF	TGTGCCAGCAGGGGATTTTACAATGAGCAGTTCTTC
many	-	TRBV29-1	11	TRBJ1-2	CSVAHRGGYTF	TGCAGCGTTGCCCACAGAGGGGGCTACACCTTC
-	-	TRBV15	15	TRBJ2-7	CATSRDYLATDEQYF	TGTGCCACCAGCAGAGATTATCTAGCCACAGACGAGCAGTACTTC
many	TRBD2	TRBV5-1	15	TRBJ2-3	CASSLTSDATDTQYF	TGCGCCAGCAGCTTGACTAGCGACGCCACAGATACGCAGTATTTT
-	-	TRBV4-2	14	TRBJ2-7	CASSQGPGNYEQYF	TGTGCCAGCAGCCAAGGACCGGGGAACTACGAGCAGTACTTC
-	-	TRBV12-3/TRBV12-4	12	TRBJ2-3	CASSRVTDTQYF	TGTGCCAGCAGTCGAGTCACAGATACGCAGTATTTT
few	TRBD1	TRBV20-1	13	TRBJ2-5	CSAKDREVETQYF	TGCAGTGCCAAGGACAGGGAAGTGGAGACCCAGTACTTC
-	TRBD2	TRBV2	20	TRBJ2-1	CASSEPLGVAGPGVGNEQFF	TGTGCCAGCAGTGAGCCCCTGGGGGTAGCGGGGCCGGGAGTAGGCAATGAGCAGTTCTTC
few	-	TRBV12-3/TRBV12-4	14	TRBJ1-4	CASREGLTNEKLFF	TGTGCCAGCAGAGAGGGATTGACTAATGAAAAACTGTTTTTT
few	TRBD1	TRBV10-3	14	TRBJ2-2	CAIRGTGEPGELFF	TGTGCCATCAGAGGGACAGGGGAACCCGGGGAGCTGTTTTTT
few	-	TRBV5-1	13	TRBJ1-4	CASSGSWGEKLFF	TGCGCCAGCAGCGGTTCGTGGGGTGAAAAACTGTTTTTT
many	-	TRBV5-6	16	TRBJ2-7	CASSLSIGTGVKEQYF	TGTGCCAGCAGCTTGAGCATTGGCACGGGAGTTAAGGAGCAGTACTTC
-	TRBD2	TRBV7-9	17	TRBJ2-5	CASSLERVAGDHETQYF	TGTGCCAGCAGCTTAGAGAGAGTAGCGGGAGATCATGAGACCCAGTACTTC
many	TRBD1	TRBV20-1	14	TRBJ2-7	CSATRTGQSYEQYF	TGCAGTGCTACCAGAACGGGACAGAGCTACGAGCAGTACTTC
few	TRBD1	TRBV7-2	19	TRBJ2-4	CASSLVAVAGGASKNIQYF	TGTGCCAGCAGCTTAGTAGCGGTGGCAGGGGGCGCATCCAAAAACATTCAGTACTTC
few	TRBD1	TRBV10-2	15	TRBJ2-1	CASTRPGTGSDEQFF	TGCGCCAGCACCAGACCCGGGACAGGGAGTGATGAGCAGTTCTTC
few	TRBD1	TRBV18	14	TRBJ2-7	CASSPGQSSYEQYF	TGTGCCAGCTCACCGGGACAGAGCTCCTACGAGCAGTACTTC
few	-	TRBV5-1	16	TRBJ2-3	CASSPPIHGDTDTQYF	TGCGCCAGCAGCCCTCCTATTCACGGAGACACAGATACGCAGTATTTT
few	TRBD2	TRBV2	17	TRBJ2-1	CASLRTSSPHSYNEQFF	TGTGCCAGCCTCAGGACTAGCAGTCCCCATTCCTACAATGAGCAGTTCTTC
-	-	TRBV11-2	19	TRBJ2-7	CASSLAPEGLAGRPYEQYF	TGTGCCAGCAGCTTAGCCCCCGAAGGATTGGCAGGCCGCCCCTACGAGCAGTACTTC
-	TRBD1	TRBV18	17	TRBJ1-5	CASSPGTGFLSNQPQHF	TGTGCCAGCTCACCGGGGACAGGTTTCCTTAGCAATCAGCCCCAGCATTTT
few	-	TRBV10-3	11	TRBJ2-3	CAISGTDTQYF	TGTGCCATCAGTGGCACAGATACGCAGTATTTT
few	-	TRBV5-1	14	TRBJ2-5	CASSLVTGQETQYF	TGCGCCAGCAGCTTGGTTACGGGGCAAGAGACCCAGTACTTC
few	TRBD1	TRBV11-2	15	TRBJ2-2	CASSSGQGRIGELFF	TGTGCCAGCAGCTCGGGACAGGGGCGGATCGGGGAGCTGTTTTTT
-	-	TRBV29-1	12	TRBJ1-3	CSVVGSGNTIYF	TGCAGCGTTGTAGGCTCTGGAAACACCATATATTTT
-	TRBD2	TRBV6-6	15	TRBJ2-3	CASKPGTSSTDTQYF	TGTGCCAGTAAGCCGGGGACTAGCAGTACAGATACGCAGTATTTT
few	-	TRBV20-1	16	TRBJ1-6	CSAKGRGVSYNSPLHF	TGCAGTGCTAAGGGGAGGGGAGTATCCTATAATTCACCCCTCCACTTT
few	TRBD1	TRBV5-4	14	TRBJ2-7	CASSYDRGPYEQYF	TGTGCCAGCAGCTATGACAGGGGTCCCTACGAGCAGTACTTC
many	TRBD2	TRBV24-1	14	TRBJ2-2	CATRTSGGTGELFF	TGTGCCACCAGGACTAGCGGGGGAACCGGGGAGCTGTTTTTT
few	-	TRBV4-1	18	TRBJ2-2	CASSQEGQWEINTGELFF	TGCGCCAGCAGCCAAGAGGGTCAATGGGAGATCAACACCGGGGAGCTGTTTTTT
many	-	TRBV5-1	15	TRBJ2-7	CASSSSMSGNDEQYF	TGCGCCAGCAGCTCCTCGATGTCAGGGAATGACGAGCAGTACTTC
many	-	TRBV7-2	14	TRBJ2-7	CASSSGTGYYEQYF	TGTGCCAGCAGCTCTGGGACGGGATACTACGAGCAGTACTTC
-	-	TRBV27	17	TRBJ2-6	CASSRRLDSSGANVLTF	TGTGCCAGCAGTCGCAGACTTGACAGCTCTGGGGCCAACGTCCTGACTTTC
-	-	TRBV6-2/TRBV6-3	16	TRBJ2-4	CASSTRKALAKNIQYF	TGTGCCAGCAGTACCCGGAAGGCCTTAGCCAAAAACATTCAGTACTTC
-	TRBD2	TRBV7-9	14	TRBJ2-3	CASSYFAGGDTQYF	TGTGCCAGCAGCTACTTTGCGGGAGGGGATACGCAGTATTTT
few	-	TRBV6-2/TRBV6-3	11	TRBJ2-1	CASEEFNEQFF	TGTGCCAGCGAGGAATTCAATGAGCAGTTCTTC
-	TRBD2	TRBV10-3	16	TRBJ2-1	CAIRGSGRASYNEQFF	TGTGCCATCAGGGGAAGCGGGAGGGCTTCCTACAATGAGCAGTTCTTC
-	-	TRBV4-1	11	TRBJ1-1	CASSSWPEVFF	TGCGCCAGCAGCTCTTGGCCTGAAGTTTTCTTT
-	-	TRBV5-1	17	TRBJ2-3	CASSSLPPSTSTDTQYF	TGCGCCAGCAGCTCCCTACCGCCATCCACTAGCACAGATACGCAGTATTTT
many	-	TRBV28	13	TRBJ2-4	CASGELAKNIQYF	TGTGCCAGCGGGGAGCTAGCCAAAAACATTCAGTACTTC
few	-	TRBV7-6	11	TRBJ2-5	CASSPSTTQYF	TGTGCCAGCAGCCCCTCAACGACCCAGTACTTC
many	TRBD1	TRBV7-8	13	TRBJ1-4	CAGAGGLNEKLFF	TGTGCTGGGGCAGGGGGACTAAATGAAAAACTGTTTTTT
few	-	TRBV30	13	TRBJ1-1	CAWSVRSTTEAFF	TGTGCCTGGAGTGTAAGGTCCACTACTGAAGCTTTCTTT
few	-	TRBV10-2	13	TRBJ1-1	CASKNRASTEAFF	TGCGCCAGCAAAAACAGGGCGAGCACTGAAGCTTTCTTT
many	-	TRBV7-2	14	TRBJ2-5	CASRKRLPEETQYF	TGTGCCAGCAGAAAGCGGCTACCGGAAGAGACCCAGTACTTC
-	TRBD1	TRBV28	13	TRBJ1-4	CASSLGQLEKLFF	TGTGCCAGCAGTTTGGGACAGCTTGAAAAACTGTTTTTT
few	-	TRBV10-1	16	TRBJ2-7	CASSDPMRDRPYEQYF	TGCGCCAGCAGTGACCCGATGCGGGACAGACCCTACGAGCAGTACTTC
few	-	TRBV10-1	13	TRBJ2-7	CASSTGISYEQYF	TGCGCCAGCAGTACGGGGATCTCCTACGAGCAGTACTTC
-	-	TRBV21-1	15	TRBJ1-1	CASSNRDRGLTEAFF	TGTGCCAGCAGCAACAGAGACAGGGGGCTGACTGAAGCTTTCTTT